Below, one T cell receptor (beta chain) is given with its context. Its antigen is undetermined. The source of the sample is a study of identifying expanded T cells in peripheral blood. Profiling relied on immunoSEQ multiplex PCR, and the TCRdb table lists in-frame clones only, not all of them. There are fewer than 60,000 clones in the sample; approximately 79% occur only once, and around 15% lies in the top ten. Germline CDR1 and CDR2: SGHNT and YENEEA. J was trimmed by 4 bases and V by 2 bases; bases with no gene match: 3. This CDR3 is built from 15 residues. Study conclusions and caveats: Approximately 2-week clone count variance significantly increased as total template count grew.

During the collection period, no donor immune events like infections were recorded. This TCR came from a person between 18 and 70 years old in good health. Sequencing was done on a sample of blood. This chain joins TRBV11-3 and TRBJ1-1; the match to TRBD1 covers 11 bases. The CDR3 protein is CASSLPGQGATEAFF. Written as DNA, the CDR3 is TGTGCCAGCAGCTTACCAGGACAGGGGGCCACTGAAGCTTTCTTT.